Below are 19 T cell receptor beta chains sequenced from a single sample in a study of cytomegalovirus exposure and HLA in healthy donors. Using immunoSEQ multiplex PCR, the repertoire was profiled, and TCRdb retains in-frame clones only, with some absent. Here the sample spans under 200,000 clones, roughly 90% being singletons. The sequenced sample consisted of PBMCs. These TCRs come from a woman in her twenties or thirties in good health and CMV-seronegative.

Here the CDR3 reads CARTSGQTQYF. The CDR3 DNA is TGTGCCAGGACTAGCGGGCAGACCCAGTACTTC. The chain couples TRBV2 to TRBJ2-5; 10 bases align to TRBD2. V lost 9 bases to trimming and J lost 6 bases; unmatched junction nucleotides: 1. Germline V gene data show CDR1 as SNHLY and CDR2 as FYNNEI. This CDR3 comprises 11 residues.

The V gene is TRBV28, the J gene TRBJ1-3; no definite D call. This CDR3 comprises 16 residues. V was cut by 3 bases and J by 2 bases, with 14 bases left in between. CDR1 and CDR2 (germline): MDHEN, SYDVKM. CDR3 nucleotide sequence: TGTGCCAGCAGTTTGGGCGGCTCAATCCCTGGAAACACCATATATTTT. It codes for CASSLGGSIPGNTIYF.

The chain joins TRBV7-3 to TRBJ2-3, with 7 bases lining up with TRBD1. The germline V gene has CDR1 SGHTA and CDR2 FQGTGA. The CDR3 runs to 13 residues. The V segment lost 4 bases and the J segment 6 bases; nucleotides outside the gene matches: 4. The CDR3 loop is CASSSRRGDTQYF. The CDR3 bases are TGTGCCAGCAGCTCACGCAGGGGGGATACGCAGTATTTT.

This clone was seen just once. V is TRBV11-2 and J is TRBJ2-1; TRBD2 matches 10 bases. V lost 5 bases, J lost 5 bases, and 9 bases stayed unmatched. The CDR3 length is 16 residues. Germline V gene data show CDR1 as SGHAT and CDR2 as FQNNGV. CDR3 sequence reads: CASSPRLAGIHNEQFF. For the CDR3, the DNA is TGTGCCAGCAGCCCCAGACTAGCGGGTATACACAATGAGCAGTTCTTC.

V usage is TRBV5-1 and J usage is TRBJ1-1, with D tentatively TRBD1 (5 bases). Deletions cut 4 bases from V and 0 bases from J, with 10 bases between. Germline V gives CDR1 SGHRS, CDR2 YFSETQ. The CDR3 runs to 14 residues. The CDR3 nucleotides are TGCGCCAGCAGCCTTCCACAGGTGAACACTGAAGCTTTCTTT. This translates into CASSLPQVNTEAFF. Drawing the rest from reference TRBV5-1 and TRBJ1-1, the complete variable domain is KAGVTQTPRYLIKTRGQQVTLSCSPISGHRSVSWYQQTPGQGLQFLFEYFSETQRNKGNFPGRFSGRQFSNSRSEMNVSTLELGDSALYLCASSLPQVNTEAFFGQGTRLTVV.

The chain couples TRBV7-2 to TRBJ2-1, with 8 bases matching TRBD2. This CDR3 is 15 amino acids long. In germline, CDR1 is SGHTA, CDR2 FQGNSA. J was trimmed by 6 bases and V by 5 bases; bases with no gene match: 9. The CDR3 DNA reads as TGTGCCAGCAGCCCCAGCGGGGGTGGGTTCAATGAGCAGTTCTTC. Its translation is CASSPSGGGFNEQFF.

This clone appeared a few times. The chain has TRBV7-3 and TRBJ2-7, with D possibly being TRBD2 (5 bases). Deletions cut 0 bases from V and 2 bases from J, with 11 bases between. CDR3 length: 15 residues. Germline V gene data show CDR1 as SGHTA and CDR2 as FQGTGA. The CDR3: CASSLTYGEAYEQYF. As DNA, the CDR3 is TGTGCCAGCAGCTTAACGTACGGGGAAGCCTACGAGCAGTACTTC.

The CDR3 sequence: CSVDRGSTDTQYF. In DNA form, the CDR3 reads TGCAGCGTTGATCGCGGGAGCACAGATACGCAGTATTTT. The chain combines TRBV29-1 with TRBJ2-3, with D possibly TRBD2 on 5 matching bases. The germline V gene encodes CDR1 SQVTM and CDR2 ANQGSEA. Trimming pared 3 bases from V and 0 bases from J, leaving 7 bases between. CDR3 length: 13 residues.

This chain connects TRBV5-1 to TRBJ2-5; 12 nucleotides match TRBD2. Looked up from germline, CDR1 is SGHRS and CDR2 is YFSETQ. This CDR3 contains 15 residues. Unmatched junction bases numbered 0, after V lost 0 bases and J lost 3 bases. CDR3: CASSLGTSGKETQYF. DNA for the CDR3: TGCGCCAGCAGCTTGGGGACTAGCGGGAAAGAGACCCAGTACTTC.

The J gene is TRBJ1-4, the V gene TRBV5-1; TRBD1 matches 8 bases. Germline V lookup: CDR1 SGHRS, CDR2 YFSETQ. The CDR3 is made up of 15 amino acids. V lost 3 bases and J lost 4; bases outside the gene matches: 5. The CDR3 DNA follows: TGCGCCAGCAGCTGGGGGACAGGCTATAATGAAAAACTGTTTTTT. Protein product: CASSWGTGYNEKLFF.

The chain employs TRBV19 and TRBJ1-2, with 8 bases identical to TRBD1. The CDR3 has 13 residues. CDR1 is LNHDA and CDR2 is SQIVND in the germline V gene (reference sequence). V dropped 5 bases and J dropped 7; count of bases not matched to a gene: 6. DNA of the CDR3: TGTGCCAGTAGTTCCGGACAGGGAGGTGGCTACACCTTC. Translating it yields CASSSGQGGGYTF.

This clone was observed a handful of times. The V and J genes are TRBV2 and TRBJ2-7; possibly TRBD1 or TRBD2 for D (5 bases each). Between the trimmed V and J ends, which lost 3 bases and 2 bases, there was a span of 11 bases. The V gene's germline CDR1 is SNHLY and CDR2 FYNNEI. This CDR3 contains 14 residues. The CDR3 region is CASSDIGTTYEQYF. CDR3 nucleotides: TGTGCCAGCAGTGATATCGGGACCACCTACGAGCAGTACTTC.

The chain joins TRBV5-4 to TRBJ1-5; 7 nucleotides line up with TRBD1. Trimming cost V 1 base and J 4 bases; bases outside gene matches: 5. Germline CDR1 is SGHNT and CDR2 is YYREEE (reference sequence). This CDR3 is built from 15 residues. DNA of the CDR3: TGTGCCAGCAGCTTGATGGGACAGCCTAATCAGCCCCAGCATTTT. This gives the protein CASSLMGQPNQPQHF.

The rearrangement joins TRBV28 to TRBJ2-4; no firm D call. This CDR3 contains 16 residues. Germline V lookup: CDR1 MDHEN, CDR2 SYDVKM. V was cut by 6 bases and J by 0 bases, with 15 bases left in between. The CDR3 DNA reads as TGTGCCAGCAGCCTAGGCTTGCGGTTAGCCAAAAACATTCAGTACTTC. This codes for CASSLGLRLAKNIQYF.

This clone has only one observation. The chain is built from TRBV5-1 and TRBJ2-2; 10 positions agree with TRBD2. Germline V lookup: CDR1 SGHRS, CDR2 YFSETQ. V trimming: 4 bases; J trimming: 2 bases; junction bases outside the gene matches: 11. This CDR3 region has 18 residues. The CDR3 loop reads CASSLNRASGGNTGELFF. CDR3 nucleotide sequence: TGCGCCAGCAGCCTCAACCGGGCTAGCGGGGGCAACACCGGGGAGCTGTTTTTT.

The chain carries TRBV19 and TRBJ1-1; D unclear. Germline lookup yields CDR1 LNHDA and CDR2 SQIVND (reference sequence). This CDR3 has 15 amino acids. Trimming took 5 bases from V and 0 from J, leaving 13 bases between them. The CDR3 here is CASSSALFLNTEAFF. The DNA for the CDR3 is TGTGCCAGTAGTTCGGCCCTTTTCTTGAACACTGAAGCTTTCTTT.

J is TRBJ1-6 and V is TRBV6-1; no reliable D call. Germline loops: CDR1 MNHNS, CDR2 SASEGT. With 8 bases removed from V and 0 bases from J, the gap between germline ends came to 11 bases. The length of the CDR3 is 15 residues. In DNA form, the CDR3 reads TGTGCCAGCTCAGAACAGAGCTCCTATAATTCACCCCTCCACTTT. It yields the protein CASSEQSSYNSPLHF.

This rearrangement joins TRBV5-5 to TRBJ1-1; possible D gene TRBD1, 5 bases. The CDR3 runs 16 residues. Germline assignment: CDR1 SGHKS and CDR2 YYEKEE (reference sequence). V dropped 0 bases and J dropped 1 base, with 13 bases sitting between them. The CDR3: CASSLVPGWGNTEAFF. The CDR3 bases are TGTGCCAGCAGCTTGGTGCCAGGGTGGGGGAACACTGAAGCTTTCTTT.

The chain links TRBV19 to TRBJ2-7, with a weak D call TRBD2 (6 bases). The CDR3 runs to 14 residues. Germline lookup yields CDR1 LNHDA and CDR2 SQIVND (reference sequence). V shed 6 bases and J shed 0 bases, with 12 bases lying between them. CDR3 sequence (DNA): TGTGCCAGTAGCGATCGGGGGAGCTCCTACGAGCAGTACTTC. This encodes CASSDRGSSYEQYF.